This T cell receptor (beta chain) appears in the sequencing data of a study of shared clonotypes between healthy human individuals. Sequencing was performed with immunoSEQ multiplex PCR; in TCRdb, only in-frame clones are kept and a portion is missing. The sample includes a few million clones, about 92% seen only once; the top ten take about 0.41%. CDR1 and CDR2 from the germline V gene are LNHNV and YYDKDF (reference sequence). Trimming stripped 5 bases from V and 0 bases from J, with 11 bases between. The CDR3 extends over 15 amino acids. The gene calls are TRBV15 and TRBJ1-5; TRBD1 might be the D (6 bases). The clonotype was recovered from a man younger than 35 in good health. Some clones in this sample may be carry-over from other donors' samples. The sequencing input was naive CD4+ T cells from PBMCs. Described subset: CD45RA+ positively selected. The CDR3 DNA sequence: TGTGCCACCAGCGTGACAGGCTATAGCAATCAGCCCCAGCATTTT. This sequence encodes CATSVTGYSNQPQHF.